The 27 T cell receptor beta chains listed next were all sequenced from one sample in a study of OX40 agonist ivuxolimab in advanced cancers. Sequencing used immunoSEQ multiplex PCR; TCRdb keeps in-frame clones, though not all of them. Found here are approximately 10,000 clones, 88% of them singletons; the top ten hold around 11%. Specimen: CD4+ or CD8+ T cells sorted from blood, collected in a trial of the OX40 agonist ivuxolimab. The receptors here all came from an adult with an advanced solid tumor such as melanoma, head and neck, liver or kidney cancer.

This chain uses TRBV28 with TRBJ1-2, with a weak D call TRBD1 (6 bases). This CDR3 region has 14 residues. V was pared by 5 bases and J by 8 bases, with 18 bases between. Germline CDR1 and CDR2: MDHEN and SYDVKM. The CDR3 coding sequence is TGTGCCAGCAGTCCCCGGGGCGCGAGGGGGGGCTACACCTTC. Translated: CASSPRGARGGYTF.

CDR3 sequence reads: CASTRKGLMNTEAFF. The CDR3 DNA is TGTGCCAGCACCAGGAAGGGATTGATGAACACTGAAGCTTTCTTT. The chain joins TRBV27 to TRBJ1-1; D remains ambiguous. The V end was cut by 7 bases, the J end by 0 bases, with 15 bases between. Germline V gene data show CDR1 as MNHEY and CDR2 as SMNVEV (reference sequence). The CDR3 is 15 amino acids.

CDR3 region: CASTEDTGHNEQFF. CDR3 bases: TGTGCCAGCACGGAAGATACAGGGCACAATGAGCAGTTCTTC. The V and J genes are TRBV2 and TRBJ2-1; a possible D gene is TRBD1 (6 bases). Trimming removed 7 bases at V and 5 bases at J, with 15 bases between. The length of the CDR3 is 14 residues. The germline gives CDR1 SNHLY, CDR2 FYNNEI.

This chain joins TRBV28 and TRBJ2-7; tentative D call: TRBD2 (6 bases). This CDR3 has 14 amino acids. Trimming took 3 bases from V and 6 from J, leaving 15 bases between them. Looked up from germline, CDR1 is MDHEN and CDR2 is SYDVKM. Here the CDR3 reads CASSFLEGLGEQYF. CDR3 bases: TGTGCCAGCAGTTTTTTGGAGGGGCTTGGCGAGCAGTACTTC.

The CDR3 nucleotides are TGTGCCAGCAGTCCCGGACAGGCGAACACAGGGCTTCGAATCATTGAGCAGTTCTTC. This translates into CASSPGQANTGLRIIEQFF. The chain recombines TRBV27 with TRBJ2-1, with 7 bases aligning to TRBD1. V was clipped by 5 bases and J by 9 bases; unmatched bases: 25. CDR1 and CDR2 from the germline V gene are MNHEY and SMNVEV (reference sequence). The CDR3 covers 19 residues.

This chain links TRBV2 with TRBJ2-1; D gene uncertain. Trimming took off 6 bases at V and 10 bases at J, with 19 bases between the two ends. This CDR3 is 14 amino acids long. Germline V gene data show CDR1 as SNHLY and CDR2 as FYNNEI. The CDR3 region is CASRSLISLSEQFF. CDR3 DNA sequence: TGTGCCAGCAGATCACTTATCTCTTTATCAGAGCAGTTCTTC.

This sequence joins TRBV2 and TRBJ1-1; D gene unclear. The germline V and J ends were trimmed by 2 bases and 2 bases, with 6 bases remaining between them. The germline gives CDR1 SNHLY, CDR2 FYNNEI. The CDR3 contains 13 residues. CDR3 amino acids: CASSEPGNTEAFF. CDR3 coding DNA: TGTGCCAGCAGTGAACCCGGAAACACTGAAGCTTTCTTT.

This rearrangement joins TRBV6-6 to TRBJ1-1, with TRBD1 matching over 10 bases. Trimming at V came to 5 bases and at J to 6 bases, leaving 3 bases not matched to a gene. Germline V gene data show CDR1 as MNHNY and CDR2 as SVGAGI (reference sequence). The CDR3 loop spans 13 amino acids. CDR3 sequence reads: CASSPGTGAEAFF. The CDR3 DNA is TGTGCCAGCAGTCCCGGGACAGGGGCTGAAGCTTTCTTT.

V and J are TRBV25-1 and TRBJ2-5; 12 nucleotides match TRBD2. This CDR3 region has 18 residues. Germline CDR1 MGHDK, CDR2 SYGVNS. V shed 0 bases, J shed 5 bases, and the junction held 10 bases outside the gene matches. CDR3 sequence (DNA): TGTGCCAGCAGTGAATACGGGTTTGGACTAGCGGGGCGGGAGACCCAGTACTTC. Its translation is CASSEYGFGLAGRETQYF.

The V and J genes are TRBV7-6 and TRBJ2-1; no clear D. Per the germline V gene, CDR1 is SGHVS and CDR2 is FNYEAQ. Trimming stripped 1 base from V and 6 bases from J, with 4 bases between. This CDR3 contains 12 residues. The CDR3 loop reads CASSLESNEQFF. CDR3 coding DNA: TGTGCCAGCAGCTTAGAGAGCAATGAGCAGTTCTTC.

As DNA, the CDR3 is TGTGCCAGCAGTCCCCCCCTGGGGGGCTATGAGCAGTTCTTC. It codes for CASSPPLGGYEQFF. J is TRBJ2-1 and V is TRBV27, with D possibly called TRBD1 or TRBD2 (6 bases each). Per the germline V gene, CDR1 is MNHEY and CDR2 is SMNVEV (reference sequence). With 5 bases removed from V and 8 bases from J, the gap between germline ends came to 16 bases. This CDR3 is built from 14 residues.

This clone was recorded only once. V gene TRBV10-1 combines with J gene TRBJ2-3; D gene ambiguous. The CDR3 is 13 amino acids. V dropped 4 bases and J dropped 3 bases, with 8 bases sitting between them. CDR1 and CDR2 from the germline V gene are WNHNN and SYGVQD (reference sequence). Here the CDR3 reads CASSVLRTDTQYF. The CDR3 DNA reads TGCGCCAGCAGTGTCCTCCGGACAGATACGCAGTATTTT.

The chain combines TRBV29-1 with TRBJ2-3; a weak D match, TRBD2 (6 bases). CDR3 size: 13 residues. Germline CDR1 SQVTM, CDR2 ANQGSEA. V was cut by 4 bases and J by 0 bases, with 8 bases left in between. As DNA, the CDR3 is TGCAGCGTTGTAGCGGCGAGCACAGATACGCAGTATTTT. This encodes CSVVAASTDTQYF.

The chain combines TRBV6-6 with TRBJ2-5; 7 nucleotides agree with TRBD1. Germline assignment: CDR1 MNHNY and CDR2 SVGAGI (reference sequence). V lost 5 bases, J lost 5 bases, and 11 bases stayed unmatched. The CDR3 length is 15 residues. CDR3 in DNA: TGTGCCAGCAGTCCGATCAGGGGGTCATGGGAGACCCAGTACTTC. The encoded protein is CASSPIRGSWETQYF.

In DNA, the CDR3 is TGTGCCAGCAGCTTGGACAGTTCCTATTCCCATAATTCACCCCTCCACTTT. Amino acid sequence: CASSLDSSYSHNSPLHF. The chain joins TRBV7-9 to TRBJ1-6; D may be TRBD1 (6 bases). This CDR3 contains 17 residues. With 3 bases removed from V and 5 bases from J, the gap between germline ends came to 17 bases. Germline V CDR1 and CDR2: SEHNR, FQNEAQ (reference sequence). The full variable domain, in which reference TRBV7-9 and TRBJ1-6 provide the parts outside the CDR3, is DTGVSQNPRHKITKRGQNVTFRCDPISEHNRLYWYRQTLGQGPEFLTYFQNEAQLEKSRLLSDRFSAERPKGSFSTLEIQRTEQGDSAMYLCASSLDSSYSHNSPLHFGNGTRLTVT.

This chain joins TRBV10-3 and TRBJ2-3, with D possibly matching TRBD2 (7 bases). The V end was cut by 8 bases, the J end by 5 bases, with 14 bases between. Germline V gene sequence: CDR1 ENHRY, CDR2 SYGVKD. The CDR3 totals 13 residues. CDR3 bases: TGTGCCATCCATAGGGGGGGGCAAGATACGCAGTATTTT. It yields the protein CAIHRGGQDTQYF.

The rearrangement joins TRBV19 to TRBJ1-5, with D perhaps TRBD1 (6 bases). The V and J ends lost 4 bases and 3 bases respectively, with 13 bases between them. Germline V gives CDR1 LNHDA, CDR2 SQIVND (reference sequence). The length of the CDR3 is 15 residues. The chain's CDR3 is CASSTQTGDNQPQHF. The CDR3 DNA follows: TGTGCCAGTAGTACCCAGACAGGAGACAATCAGCCCCAGCATTTT.

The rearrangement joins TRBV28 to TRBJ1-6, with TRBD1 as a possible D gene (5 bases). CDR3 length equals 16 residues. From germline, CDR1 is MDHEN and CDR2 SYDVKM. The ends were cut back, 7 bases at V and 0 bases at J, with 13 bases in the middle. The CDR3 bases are TGTGCCAGCACCCTTGGGGGGAGCTCCTATAATTCACCCCTCCACTTT. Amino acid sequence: CASTLGGSSYNSPLHF.

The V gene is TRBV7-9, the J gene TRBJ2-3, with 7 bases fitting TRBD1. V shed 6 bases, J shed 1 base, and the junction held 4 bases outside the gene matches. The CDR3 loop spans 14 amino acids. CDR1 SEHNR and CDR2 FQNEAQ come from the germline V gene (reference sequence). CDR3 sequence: CASRRTGRTDTQYF. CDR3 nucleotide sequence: TGTGCCAGCAGGCGGACAGGCCGCACAGATACGCAGTATTTT.

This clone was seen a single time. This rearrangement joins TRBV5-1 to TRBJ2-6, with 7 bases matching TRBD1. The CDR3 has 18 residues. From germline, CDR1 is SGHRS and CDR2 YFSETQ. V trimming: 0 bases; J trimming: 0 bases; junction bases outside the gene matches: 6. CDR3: CASSLDGQVNSGANVLTF. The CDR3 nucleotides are TGCGCCAGCAGCTTGGACGGACAGGTGAACTCTGGGGCCAACGTCCTGACTTTC.

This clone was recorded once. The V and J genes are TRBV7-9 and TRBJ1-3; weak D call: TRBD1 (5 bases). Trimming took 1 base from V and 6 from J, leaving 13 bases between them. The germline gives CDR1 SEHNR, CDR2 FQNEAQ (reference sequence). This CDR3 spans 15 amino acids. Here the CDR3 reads CASSLDWAGQNTIYF. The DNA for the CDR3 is TGTGCCAGCAGCTTAGATTGGGCAGGGCAAAACACCATATATTTT.

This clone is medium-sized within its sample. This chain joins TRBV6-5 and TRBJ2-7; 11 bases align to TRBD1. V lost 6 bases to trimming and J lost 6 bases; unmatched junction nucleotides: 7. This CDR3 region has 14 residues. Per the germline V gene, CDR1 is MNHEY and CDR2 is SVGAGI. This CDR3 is CASSEGQGVTEQYF. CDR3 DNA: TGTGCCAGCAGCGAGGGACAGGGGGTTACCGAGCAGTACTTC.

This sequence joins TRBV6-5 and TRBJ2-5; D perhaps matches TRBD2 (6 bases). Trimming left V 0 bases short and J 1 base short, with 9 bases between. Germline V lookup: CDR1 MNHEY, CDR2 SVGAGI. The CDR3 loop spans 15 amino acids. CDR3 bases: TGTGCCAGCAGTTACTCAGTGGGGGGCCAAGAGACCCAGTACTTC. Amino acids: CASSYSVGGQETQYF.

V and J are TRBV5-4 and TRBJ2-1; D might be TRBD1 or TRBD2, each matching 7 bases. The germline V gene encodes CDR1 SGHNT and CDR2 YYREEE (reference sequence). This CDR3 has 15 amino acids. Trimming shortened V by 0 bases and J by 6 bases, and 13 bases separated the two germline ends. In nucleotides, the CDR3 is TGTGCCAGCAGCTTGGCCCAGGGGGGGCGCAATGAGCAGTTCTTC. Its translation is CASSLAQGGRNEQFF.

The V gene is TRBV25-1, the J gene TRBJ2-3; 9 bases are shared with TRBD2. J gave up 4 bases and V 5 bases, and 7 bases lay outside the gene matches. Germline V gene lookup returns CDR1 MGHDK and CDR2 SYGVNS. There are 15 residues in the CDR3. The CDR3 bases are TGTGCCAGCAGTCCCCTAGCGGGGACCTCAGATACGCAGTATTTT. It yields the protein CASSPLAGTSDTQYF.

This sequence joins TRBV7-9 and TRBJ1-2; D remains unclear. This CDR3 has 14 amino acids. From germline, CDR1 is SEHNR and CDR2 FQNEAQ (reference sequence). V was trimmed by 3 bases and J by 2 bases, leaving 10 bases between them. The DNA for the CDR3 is TGTGCCAGCAGCTTGAGTAGGCCCAACTATGGCTACACCTTC. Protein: CASSLSRPNYGYTF.

CDR3: CASSPRGPDNSPLHF. The CDR3, as DNA: TGTGCCAGCAGCCCCAGGGGGCCTGATAATTCACCCCTCCACTTT. V usage is TRBV7-2 and J usage is TRBJ1-6; 8 nucleotides match TRBD1. The CDR3 is made up of 15 amino acids. V lost 5 bases, J lost 5 bases, and 5 bases stayed unmatched. Germline CDR1 reads SGHTA; CDR2 reads FQGNSA. Based on the CDR3 plus reference TRBV7-2 and TRBJ1-6, the full variable domain is GAGVSQSPSNKVTEKGKDVELRCDPISGHTALYWYRQSLGQGLEFLIYFQGNSAPDKSGLPSDRFSAERTGGSVSTLTIQRTQQEDSAVYLCASSPRGPDNSPLHFGNGTRLTVT.